What follows are 11 T cell receptor beta chains derived from one specimen sequenced in a study of beta chain features in type 1 diabetes. Expressed TCRB transcripts were sequenced because the isolated RNA had all been reverse transcribed beforehand. The assay was immunoSEQ multiplex PCR, and TCRdb's table has in-frame clones only and misses some. The table records hundreds of thousands of clones, about 16% of them present only once. Material for sequencing was naive CD4+ T cells from blood. These receptors were taken from a man between 18 and 29 years old in good health.

This clone was detected a few times. This chain uses TRBV18 with TRBJ2-5, with TRBD1 matching over 10 bases. Germline trimming cut 6 bases from V and 3 bases from J; bases unmatched to any gene: 7. Germline CDR1 and CDR2: KGHSH and LQKENI. The CDR3 consists of 15 residues. The CDR3 region is CASSTKGTGEETQYF. CDR3 in DNA: TGTGCCAGCTCCACGAAGGGGACAGGGGAAGAGACCCAGTACTTC.

This clone showed up just a few times. The chain links TRBV20-1 to TRBJ2-1; 7 positions agree with TRBD1. The CDR3 runs to 11 residues. Looked up from germline, CDR1 is DFQATT and CDR2 is SNEGSKA (reference sequence). The V and J ends lost 6 bases and 12 bases, in that order; junction bases with no gene match: 8. The DNA of the CDR3 is TGCAGTGCCAACAGGGGTAAAGTGCAGTTCTTC. It yields the protein CSANRGKVQFF.

The rearrangement links TRBV5-6 to TRBJ1-2; tentative D call: TRBD1 (5 bases). Trimming took 5 bases from V and 7 from J, leaving 15 bases between them. Per the germline V gene, CDR1 is SGHDT and CDR2 is YYEEEE. This CDR3 is 13 amino acids long. CDR3 amino acids: CASRYSRGGGYTF. CDR3 sequence (DNA): TGTGCCAGCAGGTACAGCCGCGGGGGTGGCTACACCTTC.

The chain is built from TRBV7-2 and TRBJ2-7; 16 bases map to TRBD2. V gave up 5 bases and J gave up 3 bases; unmatched junction bases: 4. Germline V CDR1 and CDR2: SGHTA, FQGNSA. The CDR3 totals 16 residues. The CDR3 DNA reads TGTGCCAGCAGCAAGGGACTAGCGGGAGGGGGCTACGAGCAGTACTTC. This encodes CASSKGLAGGGYEQYF. Complete variable domain (other parts from reference TRBV7-2 and TRBJ2-7): GAGVSQSPSNKVTEKGKDVELRCDPISGHTALYWYRQSLGQGLEFLIYFQGNSAPDKSGLPSDRFSAERTGGSVSTLTIQRTQQEDSAVYLCASSKGLAGGGYEQYFGPGTRLTVT.

The chain combines TRBV7-8 with TRBJ2-7; 10 bases fit TRBD1. The CDR3 runs 14 residues. From germline, CDR1 is SGHVS and CDR2 FQNEAQ. With V trimmed by 5 bases and J by 5 bases, 6 bases remained unmatched. The CDR3 loop is CASSLRDRGNEQYF. The CDR3 DNA is TGTGCCAGCAGCCTCCGGGACAGGGGTAACGAGCAGTACTTC.

With respect to this clone: The identical CDR3 is also encoded by other nucleotide sequences in the sample. V is TRBV10-3 and J is TRBJ1-5; D gene unclear. The CDR3 runs to 13 residues. Germline V lookup: CDR1 ENHRY, CDR2 SYGVKD. V was clipped by 2 bases and J by 4 bases, with 6 bases between them. The CDR3 region has the DNA TGTGCCATCAGTGAGGGGAGGAATCAGCCCCAGCATTTT. Protein sequence: CAISEGRNQPQHF.

The sample holds a few counts of this clone. The rearrangement uses TRBV5-1 and TRBJ2-7, with a possible D match to TRBD1 (5 bases). CDR1 is SGHRS and CDR2 is YFSETQ in the germline V gene. This CDR3 is 14 amino acids long. Trimming removed 0 bases from V and 6 bases from J, with 13 bases in between. The CDR3 reads CASSLASGHPEQYF. CDR3 coding DNA: TGCGCCAGCAGCTTGGCCTCAGGGCACCCCGAGCAGTACTTC.

V gene TRBV7-2 combines with J gene TRBJ2-3, with 9 nucleotides matching TRBD2. The V gene's germline CDR1 is SGHTA and CDR2 FQGNSA. CDR3 length: 15 residues. The V segment lost 4 bases and the J segment 5 bases; nucleotides outside the gene matches: 7. The chain's CDR3 is CASSSTRTSEDTQYF. In nucleotides, the CDR3 is TGTGCCAGCAGCTCAACCCGGACTAGCGAAGATACGCAGTATTTT.

V and J are TRBV6-1 and TRBJ2-1; TRBD2 matches 13 bases. V shed 0 bases and J 10 bases; nucleotides not matched to a gene: 6. CDR3 length equals 16 residues. CDR1 is MNHNS, CDR2 SASEGT, per germline. This CDR3 reads CASSEAGLAGDREQFF. DNA for the CDR3: TGTGCCAGCAGTGAAGCTGGACTAGCGGGAGATAGGGAGCAGTTCTTC.

As for this clone: The identical CDR3 is also encoded by other nucleotide sequences in the sample. The V call is TRBV7-2, the J call TRBJ2-7; D gene ambiguous. The CDR3 extends over 12 amino acids. V was trimmed by 4 bases and J by 3 bases, leaving 7 bases between them. Germline values: CDR1 SGHTA, CDR2 FQGNSA. CDR3 in amino acids: CASSSTSYEQYF. Written as DNA, the CDR3 is TGTGCCAGCAGCTCTACAAGCTACGAGCAGTACTTC.

This clone was counted a few times. The V gene is TRBV7-9, the J gene TRBJ2-7; the D gene is possibly TRBD2 (5 bases). Trimming took 5 bases from V and 7 from J, leaving 21 bases between them. The germline V gene has CDR1 SEHNR and CDR2 FQNEAQ (reference sequence). CDR3 length equals 15 residues. The CDR3 spells CASSPLWTGSKEQYF. Here the CDR3 DNA reads TGTGCCAGCAGCCCCCTATGGACGGGATCCAAAGAGCAGTACTTC.